This T cell receptor beta chain was captured by sequencing in a study of OX40 agonist ivuxolimab in advanced cancers. Method: immunoSEQ multiplex PCR; TCRdb's copy keeps in-frame clones and lacks some. The sample contains fewer than 85,000 clones, 80% to 90% of which appear only once. This receptor was taken from an adult with an advanced solid tumor such as melanoma, head and neck, liver or kidney cancer. The sequencing here drew on CD4+ or CD8+ T cells sorted from blood, taken in a trial of the OX40 agonist ivuxolimab.

The CDR3: CASSEWGTGNTGELFF. The CDR3, as DNA: TGTGCCAGCAGTGAATGGGGGACAGGGAACACCGGGGAGCTGTTTTTT. This rearrangement joins TRBV6-1 to TRBJ2-2; 8 bases map to TRBD1. This CDR3 contains 16 residues. Germline V gene data show CDR1 as MNHNS and CDR2 as SASEGT. V dropped 2 bases and J dropped 1; count of bases not matched to a gene: 3.